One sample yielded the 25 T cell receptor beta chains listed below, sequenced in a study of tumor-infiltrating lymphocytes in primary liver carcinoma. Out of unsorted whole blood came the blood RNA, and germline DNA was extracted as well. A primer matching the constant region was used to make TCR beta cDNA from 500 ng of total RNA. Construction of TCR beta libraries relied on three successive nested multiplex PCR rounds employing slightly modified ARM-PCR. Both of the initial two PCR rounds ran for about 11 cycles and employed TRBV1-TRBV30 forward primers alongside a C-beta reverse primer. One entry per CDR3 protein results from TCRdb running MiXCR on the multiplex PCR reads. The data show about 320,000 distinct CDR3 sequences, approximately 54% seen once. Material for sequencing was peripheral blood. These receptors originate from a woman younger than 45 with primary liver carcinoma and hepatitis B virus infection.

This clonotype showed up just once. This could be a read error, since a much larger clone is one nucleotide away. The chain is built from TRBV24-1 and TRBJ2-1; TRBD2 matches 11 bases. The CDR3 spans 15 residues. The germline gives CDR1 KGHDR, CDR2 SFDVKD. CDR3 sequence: CATNDFLAGGNEQFF. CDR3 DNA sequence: TGTGCCACCAATGATTTTCTAGCGGGAGGAAATGAGCAGTTCTTC.

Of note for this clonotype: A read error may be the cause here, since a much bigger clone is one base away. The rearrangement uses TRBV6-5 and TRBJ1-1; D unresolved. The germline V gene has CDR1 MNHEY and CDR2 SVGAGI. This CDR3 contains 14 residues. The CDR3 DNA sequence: TGTGCCAGCTGTTATGGACCCCTGAACACTGAAGCTTTCTTT. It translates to CASCYGPLNTEAFF.

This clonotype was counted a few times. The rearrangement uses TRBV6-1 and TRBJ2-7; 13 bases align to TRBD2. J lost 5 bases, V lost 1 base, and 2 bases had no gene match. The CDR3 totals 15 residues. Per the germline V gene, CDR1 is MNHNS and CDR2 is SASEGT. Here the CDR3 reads CASSEGTSGRDEQYF. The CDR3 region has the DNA TGTGCCAGCAGTGAAGGAACTAGCGGGAGGGACGAGCAGTACTTC.

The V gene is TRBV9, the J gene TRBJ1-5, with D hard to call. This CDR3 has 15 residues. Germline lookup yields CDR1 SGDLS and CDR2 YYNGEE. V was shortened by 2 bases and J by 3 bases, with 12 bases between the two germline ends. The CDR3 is CASSVDDSYNQPQHF. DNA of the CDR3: TGTGCCAGCAGCGTTGATGACTCCTACAATCAGCCCCAGCATTTT.

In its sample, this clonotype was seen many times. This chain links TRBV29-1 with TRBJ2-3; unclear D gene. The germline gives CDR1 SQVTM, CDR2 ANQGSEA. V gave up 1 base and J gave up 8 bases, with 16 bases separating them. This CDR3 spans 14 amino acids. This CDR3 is CSVEGPLGSGTQYF. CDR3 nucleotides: TGCAGCGTTGAAGGGCCCCTGGGGTCAGGTACGCAGTATTTT.

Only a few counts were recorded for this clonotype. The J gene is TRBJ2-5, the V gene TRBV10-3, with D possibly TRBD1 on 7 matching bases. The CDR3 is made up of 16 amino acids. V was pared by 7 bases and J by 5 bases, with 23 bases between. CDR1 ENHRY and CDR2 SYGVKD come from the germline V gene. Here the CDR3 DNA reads TGTGCCATCAAAGGGGGGATTGGAACAGGGGTCGAGACCCAGTACTTC. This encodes CAIKGGIGTGVETQYF.

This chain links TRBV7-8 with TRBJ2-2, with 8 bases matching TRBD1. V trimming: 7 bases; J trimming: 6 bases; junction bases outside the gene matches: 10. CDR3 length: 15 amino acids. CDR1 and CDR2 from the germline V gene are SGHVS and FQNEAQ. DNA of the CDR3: TGTGCCAGCAAGGTGTCAGGGGGCGAATCCGGGGAGCTGTTTTTT. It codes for CASKVSGGESGELFF. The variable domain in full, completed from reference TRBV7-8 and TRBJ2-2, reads GAGVSQSPRYKVAKRGQDVALRCDPISGHVSLFWYQQALGQGPEFLTYFQNEAQLDKSGLPSDRFFAERPEGSVSTLKIQRTQQEDSAVYLCASKVSGGESGELFFGEGSRLTVL.

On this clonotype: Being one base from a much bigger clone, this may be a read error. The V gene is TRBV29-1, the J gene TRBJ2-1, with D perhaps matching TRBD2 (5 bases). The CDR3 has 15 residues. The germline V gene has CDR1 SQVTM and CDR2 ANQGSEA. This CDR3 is CSVEDPSHSYDEQFF. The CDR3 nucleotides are TGCAGCGTTGAAGATCCTAGCCACTCCTACGATGAGCAGTTCTTC.

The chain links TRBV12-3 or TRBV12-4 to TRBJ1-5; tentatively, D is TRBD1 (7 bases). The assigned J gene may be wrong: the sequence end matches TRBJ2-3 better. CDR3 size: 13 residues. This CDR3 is CASSLTGTQPQYF. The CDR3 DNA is TGTGCCAGCAGCCTGACAGGGACTCAGCCCCAGTATTTT.

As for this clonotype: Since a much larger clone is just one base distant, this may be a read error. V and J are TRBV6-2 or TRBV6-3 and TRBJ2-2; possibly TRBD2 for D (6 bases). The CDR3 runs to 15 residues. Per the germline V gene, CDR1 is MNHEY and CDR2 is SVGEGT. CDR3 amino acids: CASSYSQAGTGELLF. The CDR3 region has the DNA TGTGCCAGCAGTTACTCACAGGCGGGGACCGGGGAGCTGTTATTT.

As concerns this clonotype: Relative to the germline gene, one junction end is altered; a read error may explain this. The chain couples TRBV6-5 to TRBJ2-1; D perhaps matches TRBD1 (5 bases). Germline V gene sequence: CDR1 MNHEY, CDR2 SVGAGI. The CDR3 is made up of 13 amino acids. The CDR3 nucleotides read TGTGCCAGCAGATACTCAGGGTACAATGAGCTGTTCTTC. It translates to CASRYSGYNELFF.

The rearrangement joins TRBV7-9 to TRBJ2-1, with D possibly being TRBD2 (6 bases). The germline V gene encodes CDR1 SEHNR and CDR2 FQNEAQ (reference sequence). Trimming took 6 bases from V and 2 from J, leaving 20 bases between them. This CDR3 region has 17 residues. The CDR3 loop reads CASSLASVESTYNEQFF. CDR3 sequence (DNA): TGTGCCAGCAGTCTAGCGTCGGTAGAAAGTACCTACAATGAGCAGTTCTTC.

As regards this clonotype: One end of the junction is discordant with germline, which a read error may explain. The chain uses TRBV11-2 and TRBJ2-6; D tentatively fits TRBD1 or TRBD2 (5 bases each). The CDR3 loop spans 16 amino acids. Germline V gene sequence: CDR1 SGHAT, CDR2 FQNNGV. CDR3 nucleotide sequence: TGTGCCAGCAACCGGGACGTTTACTCTGGGGCCAACGTCCTGAATTTC. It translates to CASNRDVYSGANVLNF. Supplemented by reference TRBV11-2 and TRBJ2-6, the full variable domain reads EAGVAQSPRYKIIEKRQSVAFWCNPISGHATLYWYQQILGQGPKLLIQFQNNGVVDDSQLPKDRFSAERLKGVDSTLKIQPAKLEDSAVYLCASNRDVYSGANVLNFGAGSRLTVL.

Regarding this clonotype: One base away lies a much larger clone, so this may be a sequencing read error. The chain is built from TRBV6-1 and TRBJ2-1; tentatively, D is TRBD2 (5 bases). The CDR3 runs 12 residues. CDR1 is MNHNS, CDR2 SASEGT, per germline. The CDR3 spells CVSSEVRGWQFF. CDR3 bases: TGTGTCAGCAGTGAGGTCCGGGGTTGGCAGTTCTTC.

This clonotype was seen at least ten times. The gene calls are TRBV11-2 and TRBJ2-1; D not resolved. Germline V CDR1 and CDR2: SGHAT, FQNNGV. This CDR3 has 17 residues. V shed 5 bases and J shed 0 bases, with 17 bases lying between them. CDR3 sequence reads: CASSLHGPYGSYNEQFF. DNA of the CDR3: TGTGCCAGCAGCCTGCATGGCCCCTACGGCTCCTACAATGAGCAGTTCTTC. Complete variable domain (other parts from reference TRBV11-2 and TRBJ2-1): EAGVAQSPRYKIIEKRQSVAFWCNPISGHATLYWYQQILGQGPKLLIQFQNNGVVDDSQLPKDRFSAERLKGVDSTLKIQPAKLEDSAVYLCASSLHGPYGSYNEQFFGPGTRLTVL.

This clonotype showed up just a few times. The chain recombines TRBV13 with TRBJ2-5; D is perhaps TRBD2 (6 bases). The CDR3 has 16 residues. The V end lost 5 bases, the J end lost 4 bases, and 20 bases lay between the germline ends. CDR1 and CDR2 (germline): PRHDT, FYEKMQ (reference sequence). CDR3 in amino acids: CASSPGREGMLETQYF. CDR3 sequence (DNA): TGTGCCAGCAGCCCGGGGCGGGAAGGGATGTTAGAGACCCAGTACTTC.

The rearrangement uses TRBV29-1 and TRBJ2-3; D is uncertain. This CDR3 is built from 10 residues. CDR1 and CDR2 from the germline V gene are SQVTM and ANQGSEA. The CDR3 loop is CSADVGTQYF. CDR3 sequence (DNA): TGCAGTGCTGATGTCGGTACGCAGTATTTT.

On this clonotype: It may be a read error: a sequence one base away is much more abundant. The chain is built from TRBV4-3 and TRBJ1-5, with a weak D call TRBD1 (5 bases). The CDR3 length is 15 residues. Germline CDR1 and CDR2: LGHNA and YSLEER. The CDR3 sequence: CASSHTPGRDQPQHF. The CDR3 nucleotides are TGTGCCAGCAGCCATACCCCAGGGCGAGATCAGCCCCAGCATTTT.

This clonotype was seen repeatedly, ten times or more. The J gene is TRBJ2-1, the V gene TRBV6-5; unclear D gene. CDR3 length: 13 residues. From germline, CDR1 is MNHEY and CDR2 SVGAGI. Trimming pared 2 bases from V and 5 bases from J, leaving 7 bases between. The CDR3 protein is CASSYRVDNEQFF. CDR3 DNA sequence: TGTGCCAGCAGTTACAGGGTAGACAATGAGCAGTTCTTC.

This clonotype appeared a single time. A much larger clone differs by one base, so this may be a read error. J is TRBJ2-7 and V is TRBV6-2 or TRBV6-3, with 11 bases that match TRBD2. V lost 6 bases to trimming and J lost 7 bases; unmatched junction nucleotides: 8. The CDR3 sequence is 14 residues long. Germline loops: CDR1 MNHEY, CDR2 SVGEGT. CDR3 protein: CASSPTSGINEQYF. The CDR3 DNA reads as TGTGCCAGCAGCCCGACTAGCGGGATCAATGAGCAGTACTTC.

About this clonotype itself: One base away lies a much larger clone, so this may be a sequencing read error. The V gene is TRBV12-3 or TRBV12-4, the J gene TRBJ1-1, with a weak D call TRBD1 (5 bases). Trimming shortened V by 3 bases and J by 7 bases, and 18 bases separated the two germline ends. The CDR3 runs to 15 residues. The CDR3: CASSFFFGAGIEAFF. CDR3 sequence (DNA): TGTGCCAGCAGTTTTTTCTTCGGGGCTGGAATTGAAGCTTTCTTT.

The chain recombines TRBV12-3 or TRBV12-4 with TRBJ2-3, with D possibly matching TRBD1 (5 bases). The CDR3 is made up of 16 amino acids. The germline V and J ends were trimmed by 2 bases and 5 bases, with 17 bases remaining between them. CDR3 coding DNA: TGTGCCAGCAGTTTAAATGGGCTAGGGGCAAGAGATACGCAGTATTTT. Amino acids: CASSLNGLGARDTQYF.

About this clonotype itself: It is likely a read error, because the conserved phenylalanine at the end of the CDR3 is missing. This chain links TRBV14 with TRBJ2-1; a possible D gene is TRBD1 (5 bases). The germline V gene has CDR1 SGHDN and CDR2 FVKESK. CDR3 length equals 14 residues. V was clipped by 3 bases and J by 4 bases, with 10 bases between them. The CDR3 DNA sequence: TGTGCCAGCAGCCACTCTCGGACATACAATGAGCAGTTCCTC. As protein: CASSHSRTYNEQFL.

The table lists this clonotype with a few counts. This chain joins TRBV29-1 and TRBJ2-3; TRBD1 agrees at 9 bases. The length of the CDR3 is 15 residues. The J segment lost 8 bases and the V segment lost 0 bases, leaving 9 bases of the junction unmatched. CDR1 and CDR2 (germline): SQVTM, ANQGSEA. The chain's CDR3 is CSVEDWGQGAGTQYF. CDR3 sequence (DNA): TGCAGCGTTGAAGACTGGGGACAGGGAGCAGGTACGCAGTATTTT.

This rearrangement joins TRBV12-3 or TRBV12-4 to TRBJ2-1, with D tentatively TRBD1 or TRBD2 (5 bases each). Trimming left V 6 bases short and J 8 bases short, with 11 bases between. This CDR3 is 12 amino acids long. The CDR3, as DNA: TGTGCCAGCAGACCCGGGACGGATGAGCAGTTCTTC. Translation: CASRPGTDEQFF.